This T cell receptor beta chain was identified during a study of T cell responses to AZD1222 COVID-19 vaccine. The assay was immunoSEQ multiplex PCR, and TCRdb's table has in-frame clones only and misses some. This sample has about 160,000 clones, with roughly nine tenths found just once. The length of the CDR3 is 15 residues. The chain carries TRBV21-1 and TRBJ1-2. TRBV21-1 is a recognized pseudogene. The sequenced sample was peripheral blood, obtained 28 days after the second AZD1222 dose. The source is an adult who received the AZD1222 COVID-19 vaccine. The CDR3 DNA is TGTGCCAGCAGCAAGGTATGGCAGACTCTCTATGGCTACACCTTC. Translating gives CASSKVWQTLYGYTF.